These 21 T cell receptor beta chains were sequenced from one sample in a study of T-cell memory formation after mild COVID-19. In TCRdb, the 5' RACE reads were re-called with MiXCR into one record per CDR3 protein. The sample consists of 470,000 or so distinct CDR3 sequences, roughly 17% of them appearing once. The sample was PBMCs or a T cell subset sorted from them (not recorded which). The source is a man aged 18 to 30 who had mild COVID-19 (a few samples of this study predate the infection). Cell type and time point are not known.

The rearrangement uses TRBV6-5 and TRBJ2-5, with D unclear. V was shortened by 6 bases and J by 10 bases, with 18 bases between the two germline ends. This CDR3 has 13 residues. Germline V gene sequence: CDR1 MNHEY, CDR2 SVGAGI. The CDR3 region has the DNA TGTGCCAGCAGGCGACTGACGGGTGGGGACCAGTACTTC. Residues: CASRRLTGGDQYF.

This sequence joins TRBV3-1 and TRBJ2-7; D unclear. The V gene's germline CDR1 is LGHDT and CDR2 YNNKEL (reference sequence). V gave up 3 bases and J gave up 2 bases, with 11 bases separating them. The CDR3 totals 14 residues. CDR3 in DNA: TGTGCCAGCAGCCATTCCAGCCTCCCCTACGAGCAGTACTTC. It is translated as CASSHSSLPYEQYF.

The genes are TRBV5-6 and TRBJ2-4; D possibly corresponds to TRBD2 (6 bases). The V and J ends lost 4 bases and 8 bases respectively, with 19 bases between them. Germline V gives CDR1 SGHDT, CDR2 YYEEEE. The CDR3 spans 15 residues. The CDR3 loop reads CASSLGTSSGHIQYF. The DNA of the CDR3 is TGTGCCAGCAGCCTCGGAACTAGCTCGGGCCACATTCAGTACTTC.

This clonotype was counted many times. The chain links TRBV27 to TRBJ2-1, with 9 bases that match TRBD2. V lost 8 bases, J lost 2 bases, and 7 bases stayed unmatched. The CDR3 runs to 15 residues. CDR1 is MNHEY and CDR2 is SMNVEV in the germline V gene (reference sequence). The CDR3 region is CASLFVAGAYNEQFF. The DNA for the CDR3 is TGTGCCAGCCTCTTTGTAGCGGGGGCCTACAATGAGCAGTTCTTC.

This clonotype came up a few times. The chain joins TRBV7-6 to TRBJ1-1; TRBD1 is a possible D gene (6 bases). This CDR3 region has 15 residues. V was cut by 5 bases and J by 4 bases, with 17 bases left in between. The germline V gene has CDR1 SGHVS and CDR2 FNYEAQ. The CDR3 protein is CASSTYRGGSTEAFF. CDR3 sequence (DNA): TGTGCCAGCAGCACATATAGGGGGGGTAGCACTGAAGCTTTCTTT.

The genes are TRBV7-6 and TRBJ2-5; D is unclear. The CDR3 runs to 16 residues. Germline CDR1 and CDR2: SGHVS and FNYEAQ. The germline V and J ends were trimmed by 3 bases and 7 bases, with 21 bases remaining between them. The CDR3 nucleotides read TGTGCCAGCAGCTTCCTCCCCGGCGGAGCCGATGGGACCCAGTACTTC. Translation gives CASSFLPGGADGTQYF. The complete variable domain, with remaining parts taken from reference TRBV7-6 and TRBJ2-5, reads GAGVSQSPRYKVTKRGQDVALRCDPISGHVSLYWYRQALGQGPEFLTYFNYEAQQDKSGLPNDRFSAERPEGSISTLTIQRTEQRDSAMYRCASSFLPGGADGTQYFGPGTRLLVL.

This clonotype was recorded a few times. The rearrangement joins TRBV9 to TRBJ1-2; D gene unclear. The germline gives CDR1 SGDLS, CDR2 YYNGEE. Trimming cost V 4 bases and J 8 bases, with 12 bases left between them. CDR3 length: 12 amino acids. CDR3 amino acids: CASSPLTSGYTF. The CDR3 nucleotides read TGTGCCAGCAGCCCGCTGACAAGCGGCTACACCTTC.

Regarding this clonotype: At one of its ends the junction is not consistent with the germline gene, which may arise from a read error. The chain uses TRBV4-3 and TRBJ1-1; the match to TRBD1 covers 7 bases. The germline CDR1 and CDR2 sequences are LGHNA and YSLEER. CDR3 length: 14 amino acids. This chain's CDR3 is CASGQDDRDTEAFF. CDR3 nucleotide sequence: TGCGCCAGCGGCCAAGATGACAGGGACACTGAAGCTTTCTTT.

This clonotype came up a few times. V gene TRBV4-3 combines with J gene TRBJ1-1, with D uncertain. The V gene's germline CDR1 is LGHNA and CDR2 YSLEER. The CDR3 totals 15 residues. Trimming shortened V by 0 bases and J by 7 bases, and 15 bases separated the two germline ends. The DNA of the CDR3 is TGCGCCAGCAGCCAAGATGTCTGGGTCAACCTTGAAGCTTTCTTT. Protein sequence: CASSQDVWVNLEAFF.

This clonotype occurred a few times. The chain couples TRBV10-3 to TRBJ1-1, with a tentative D call TRBD1 (5 bases). V was trimmed by 6 bases and J by 1 base, leaving 9 bases between them. In germline, CDR1 is ENHRY, CDR2 SYGVKD. This CDR3 is 13 amino acids long. CDR3 loop: CAIREQENTEAFF. CDR3 nucleotide sequence: TGTGCCATCAGAGAACAGGAGAACACTGAAGCTTTCTTT.

The genes are TRBV6-5 and TRBJ2-3, with TRBD1 matching 8 bases. The junction had 13 bases not matched to a gene; V was cut back by 5 bases and J by 6 bases. CDR3 size: 16 residues. The V gene's germline CDR1 is MNHEY and CDR2 SVGAGI. This chain's CDR3 is CASSPGQGTVVDTQYF. CDR3 DNA sequence: TGTGCCAGCAGTCCTGGACAGGGTACGGTGGTGGATACGCAGTATTTT.

The genes are TRBV5-4 and TRBJ2-7, with D unclear. Germline V CDR1 and CDR2: SGHNT, YYREEE (reference sequence). Trimming took 3 bases from V and 5 from J, leaving 12 bases between them. The CDR3 has 13 residues. DNA for the CDR3: TGTGCCAGCAGCTCGAAACAAAGACACGAGCAGTACTTC. Its protein is CASSSKQRHEQYF.

The sample holds a few counts of this clonotype. The chain recombines TRBV5-1 with TRBJ2-2; the D call may be TRBD1 or TRBD2 (5 bases each). The CDR3 loop spans 14 amino acids. Trimming took 4 bases from V and 4 from J, leaving 11 bases between them. CDR1 is SGHRS and CDR2 is YFSETQ in the germline V gene. For the CDR3, the DNA is TGCGCCAGCAGCCACGGGACGATCACCGGGGAGCTGTTTTTT. Translating gives CASSHGTITGELFF. Complete variable domain (other parts from reference TRBV5-1 and TRBJ2-2): KAGVTQTPRYLIKTRGQQVTLSCSPISGHRSVSWYQQTPGQGLQFLFEYFSETQRNKGNFPGRFSGRQFSNSRSEMNVSTLELGDSALYLCASSHGTITGELFFGEGSRLTVL.

This chain's CDR3 is CAIRDVSGQPQHF. For the CDR3, the DNA is TGTGCCATCAGGGACGTCTCAGGACAGCCCCAGCATTTT. The chain links TRBV10-3 to TRBJ1-5; no reliable D call. CDR3 size: 13 residues. V gave up 6 bases and J gave up 7 bases, with 13 bases separating them. Germline-derived CDR1 and CDR2 are ENHRY and SYGVKD.

The V gene is TRBV2, the J gene TRBJ1-2; no firm D call. V was shortened by 4 bases and J by 5 bases, with 8 bases between the two germline ends. The CDR3 loop spans 12 amino acids. Per germline, CDR1 SNHLY and CDR2 FYNNEI. CDR3 sequence: CASSVQSYGYTF. CDR3 coding DNA: TGTGCCAGCAGTGTACAGTCATATGGCTACACCTTC.

This clonotype was detected a few times. The chain carries TRBV7-9 and TRBJ2-5; D remains unclear. CDR3 length equals 14 residues. The V gene lost 4 bases and the J gene lost 1 base, with 10 bases spanning the gap. In germline, CDR1 is SEHNR, CDR2 FQNEAQ (reference sequence). The CDR3 protein is CASSWVGSQETQYF. The CDR3 region has the DNA TGTGCCAGCAGCTGGGTTGGCAGCCAAGAGACCCAGTACTTC.

This clonotype occurred a few times. The V gene is TRBV20-1, the J gene TRBJ1-1; D not resolved. Germline V gives CDR1 DFQATT, CDR2 SNEGSKA (reference sequence). V was shortened by 0 bases and J by 14 bases, with 10 bases between the two germline ends. The CDR3 totals 10 residues. CDR3 sequence (DNA): TGCAGTGCTAGAGATCGTCACACATTCTTT. Translating it yields CSARDRHTFF.

This clonotype has just a few counts. This chain uses TRBV11-1 with TRBJ2-1, with no clear D. Per the germline V gene, CDR1 is SGHAT and CDR2 is FQDESV (reference sequence). Trimming shortened V by 5 bases and J by 0 bases, and 11 bases separated the two germline ends. The CDR3 covers 15 residues. As DNA, the CDR3 is TGTGCCAGCAGCGCGGACCCGCGCTCCTACAATGAGCAGTTCTTC. Residues: CASSADPRSYNEQFF.

The chain couples TRBV3-1 to TRBJ1-2; a possible D gene is TRBD1 (6 bases). Trimming removed 4 bases from V and 6 bases from J, with 12 bases in between. From germline, CDR1 is LGHDT and CDR2 YNNKEL (reference sequence). There are 13 residues in the CDR3. The chain's CDR3 is CASSPLPGDGYTF. The DNA for the CDR3 is TGTGCCAGCAGCCCTCTCCCAGGGGATGGCTACACCTTC.

This clonotype was detected a few times. In DNA, the CDR3 is TGCAGCGGGCCTGGCTATAACGAACAGCCCCAGCATTTT. Translating it yields CSGPGYNEQPQHF. V and J are TRBV29-1 and TRBJ1-5, with unresolved D. The ends were cut back, 7 bases at V and 7 bases at J, with 17 bases in the middle. The CDR3 totals 13 residues. CDR1 is SQVTM, CDR2 ANQGSEA, per germline. Filled out from reference TRBV29-1 and TRBJ1-5, the complete variable domain reads SAVISQKPSRDICQRGTSLTIQCQVDSQVTMMFWYRQQPGQSLTLIATANQGSEATYESGFVIDKFPISRPNLTFSTLTVSNMSPEDSSIYLCSGPGYNEQPQHFGDGTRLSIL.

The chain is built from TRBV15 and TRBJ2-5; 11 positions match TRBD1. The CDR3 is 14 amino acids. Germline lookup yields CDR1 LNHNV and CDR2 YYDKDF (reference sequence). V lost 6 bases to trimming and J lost 5 bases; unmatched junction nucleotides: 5. The CDR3 here is CATRGTGGGETQYF. The CDR3, as DNA: TGTGCCACCAGAGGGACAGGGGGGGGCGAGACCCAGTACTTC.